This TCR beta chain was identified in a study of blood T cell repertoires in COVID-19. Study at large: Nucleic acid was either cDNA or gDNA, and it came from T cells, B-cell-depleted T cells, or PBMCs.

Per the original data handling: Reference gene primer amplification yielded estimated nucleated cell counts. TCRdb's table, derived via immunoSEQ multiplex PCR, lists solely in-frame clones and lacks some. The D gene and trimming were derived from the DNA, and the V and J assignments and clone size from that table. The table lists about 190,000 clones, around 90% of them singletons, with approximately 7% in the top ten. Unmatched junction bases numbered 25, after V lost 8 bases and J lost 0 bases. Germline CDR1 is WNHNN and CDR2 is SYGVQD (reference sequence). The CDR3 has 21 residues. This TCR derives from a man in his forties with acute or convalescent COVID-19. V is TRBV10-1 and J is TRBJ2-1; TRBD1 matches 7 bases. Sequenced: peripheral blood. The CDR3 region has the DNA TGCGCCAGCTCTCCCGTACCGGGACAGCGAATACCACCGAGCTCCTACAATGAGCAGTTCTTC. Translating it yields CASSPVPGQRIPPSSYNEQFF.